Presented here are 29 T cell receptor beta chains from one specimen sequenced in a study of cytomegalovirus exposure and HLA in healthy donors. Amplification used 60 Vbeta primers and 13 Jbeta primers. Only in-frame clones appear in the TCRdb table, and some are missing; sequencing was by immunoSEQ multiplex PCR. The top ten hold 1.5% to 2% of the sample, which has around 70,000 clones, just over 85% seen once. Sequencing input: PBMCs. These receptors were obtained from a woman under 40 in good health and CMV-seronegative.

This chain links TRBV27 with TRBJ2-1, with 8 positions matching TRBD1. This CDR3 has 14 residues. In germline, CDR1 is MNHEY, CDR2 SMNVEV (reference sequence). With V trimmed by 6 bases and J by 8 bases, 9 bases remained unmatched. The CDR3 reads CASSDRGQGDEQFF. For the CDR3, the DNA is TGTGCCAGCAGCGACCGTGGACAGGGCGATGAGCAGTTCTTC.

V and J are TRBV28 and TRBJ1-2; 7 positions match TRBD1. The CDR3 runs to 14 residues. The V gene's germline CDR1 is MDHEN and CDR2 SYDVKM. With 6 bases clipped from V and 0 bases from J, the junction kept 4 bases outside the gene matches. The chain's CDR3 is CASRGGPPNYGYTF. In nucleotides, the CDR3 is TGTGCCAGCAGAGGGGGCCCTCCTAACTATGGCTACACCTTC.

The genes are TRBV30 and TRBJ2-7, with 12 bases identical to TRBD2. CDR1 and CDR2 (germline): GTSNPN, SVGIG (reference sequence). CDR3 length: 15 amino acids. The ends lost 3 bases at V and 4 bases at J; junction bases unmatched: 7. The CDR3: CAWRSGTSGWYEQYF. As DNA, the CDR3 is TGTGCCTGGAGATCAGGGACTAGCGGGTGGTACGAGCAGTACTTC.

V and J are TRBV2 and TRBJ2-5; 11 nucleotides agree with TRBD1. Germline values: CDR1 SNHLY, CDR2 FYNNEI. With V trimmed by 8 bases and J by 0 bases, 2 bases remained unmatched. The CDR3 length is 14 residues. The CDR3 spells CASGQGAYQETQYF. The CDR3 nucleotides are TGTGCCAGCGGACAGGGGGCGTACCAAGAGACCCAGTACTTC.

J is TRBJ1-3 and V is TRBV2; possible D gene TRBD1, 6 bases. This CDR3 contains 17 residues. V gave up 6 bases and J gave up 2 bases, with 20 bases separating them. Germline CDR1 is SNHLY and CDR2 is FYNNEI. CDR3 nucleotide sequence: TGTGCCAGCAGCCGTGGGGCAGGGGCCCCCGCTGGAAACACCATATATTTT. This sequence encodes CASSRGAGAPAGNTIYF.

This clone appeared once. V is TRBV7-9 and J is TRBJ2-3, with D possibly matching TRBD2 (6 bases). Trimming cost V 5 bases and J 0 bases, with 15 bases left between them. Germline lookup yields CDR1 SEHNR and CDR2 FQNEAQ (reference sequence). This CDR3 is 16 amino acids long. In DNA form, the CDR3 reads TGTGCCAGCAGCCCCCTCTGGGCGGGGAGCACAGATACGCAGTATTTT. Translation gives CASSPLWAGSTDTQYF.

The chain is built from TRBV19 and TRBJ2-3; 9 bases are a match to TRBD2. The V and J ends lost 2 bases and 4 bases, in that order; junction bases with no gene match: 7. Germline V gene lookup returns CDR1 LNHDA and CDR2 SQIVND (reference sequence). The CDR3 consists of 16 residues. CDR3 loop: CASSISGGRVADTQYF. The CDR3 DNA follows: TGTGCCAGTAGTATATCCGGCGGGAGGGTCGCAGATACGCAGTATTTT.

This chain joins TRBV2 and TRBJ2-1; D call uncertain. The germline V and J ends were trimmed by 3 bases and 2 bases, with 11 bases remaining between them. CDR3 length equals 15 residues. The germline gives CDR1 SNHLY, CDR2 FYNNEI. The CDR3 DNA reads as TGTGCCAGCAGTGAGTACTTGGGCGCCTACAATGAGCAGTTCTTC. This codes for CASSEYLGAYNEQFF.

This chain connects TRBV21-1 to TRBJ1-5; the listed D gene, TRBD1, was not tested against the DNA. TRBV21-1 is a known pseudogene. CDR3 length: 16 amino acids. CDR3 nucleotides: TGTGCCAGCAGCAAAGGGGCAGGGGGCCTCAATCAGCCCCAGCATTTT. This translates into CASSKGAGGLNQPQHF.

The chain has TRBV7-9 and TRBJ2-1, with 12 bases lining up with TRBD2. The junction had 5 bases not matched to a gene; V was cut back by 2 bases and J by 3 bases. Germline lookup yields CDR1 SEHNR and CDR2 FQNEAQ (reference sequence). The CDR3 totals 17 residues. The CDR3 protein is CASSLLRTSGVYNEQFF. CDR3 in DNA: TGTGCCAGCAGCTTATTACGGACTAGCGGGGTCTACAATGAGCAGTTCTTC.

This chain joins TRBV27 and TRBJ1-1; D gene uncertain. Germline V gives CDR1 MNHEY, CDR2 SMNVEV (reference sequence). CDR3 size: 12 residues. V gave up 4 bases and J gave up 1 base, with 4 bases separating them. The CDR3 nucleotides read TGTGCCAGCAGTTCACAGAACACTGAAGCTTTCTTT. Translation: CASSSQNTEAFF.

The V and J genes are TRBV7-9 and TRBJ1-3, with D maybe TRBD1 (5 bases). This CDR3 contains 14 residues. Germline CDR1 is SEHNR and CDR2 is FQNEAQ (reference sequence). The V end lost 7 bases, the J end lost 2 bases, and 12 bases lay between the germline ends. In DNA, the CDR3 is TGTGCCAGCACCGCGGCAGGGCCTGGAAACACCATATATTTT. Protein product: CASTAAGPGNTIYF. Drawing the rest from reference TRBV7-9 and TRBJ1-3, the complete variable domain is DTGVSQNPRHKITKRGQNVTFRCDPISEHNRLYWYRQTLGQGPEFLTYFQNEAQLEKSRLLSDRFSAERPKGSFSTLEIQRTEQGDSAMYLCASTAAGPGNTIYFGEGSWLTVV.

J is TRBJ2-7 and V is TRBV5-8; TRBD1 matches 10 bases. J was trimmed by 6 bases and V by 4 bases; bases with no gene match: 7. The CDR3 runs to 14 residues. Germline assignment: CDR1 SGHTS and CDR2 YDEGEE. CDR3 in amino acids: CASSKDRGRGEQYF. The DNA of the CDR3 is TGTGCCAGCAGCAAAGACAGGGGGCGCGGCGAGCAGTACTTC.

The CDR3 loop is CASSVGQGDSGANVLTF. The CDR3 coding sequence is TGTGCCAGCAGCGTGGGACAGGGAGACTCTGGGGCCAACGTCCTGACTTTC. The rearrangement uses TRBV11-3 and TRBJ2-6, with TRBD1 matching over 9 bases. Germline CDR1 SGHNT, CDR2 YENEEA. The J segment lost 0 bases and the V segment lost 5 bases, leaving 5 bases of the junction unmatched. This CDR3 is built from 17 residues.

The V gene is TRBV7-8, the J gene TRBJ2-2; 11 nucleotides align to TRBD2. After removal of 3 bases from V and 0 bases from J, the junction contained 3 bases not matched to a gene. The V gene's germline CDR1 is SGHVS and CDR2 FQNEAQ. This CDR3 is 17 amino acids long. Here the CDR3 reads CASSLGLADPNTGELFF. For the CDR3, the DNA is TGTGCCAGCAGCTTGGGACTAGCGGACCCGAACACCGGGGAGCTGTTTTTT.

CDR3 amino acids: CASTGSNTEAFF. The CDR3 bases are TGTGCCAGCACCGGGTCGAACACTGAAGCTTTCTTT. This rearrangement joins TRBV25-1 to TRBJ1-1; D not resolved. Trimming removed 7 bases from V and 1 base from J, with 7 bases in between. Germline lookup yields CDR1 MGHDK and CDR2 SYGVNS. The CDR3 is 12 residues long.

The rearrangement joins TRBV6-5 to TRBJ1-5, with D maybe TRBD1 (6 bases). The CDR3 consists of 12 residues. Germline V gives CDR1 MNHEY, CDR2 SVGAGI. V was pared by 4 bases and J by 15 bases, with 16 bases between. The CDR3 is CASSSPQGLSHF. The CDR3 coding sequence is TGTGCCAGCAGTTCCCCACAGGGATTATCGCATTTT.

The J gene is TRBJ2-7, the V gene TRBV19, with 7 positions matching TRBD1. V shed 3 bases and J 1 base; nucleotides not matched to a gene: 6. The CDR3 extends over 15 amino acids. CDR1 and CDR2 from the germline V gene are LNHDA and SQIVND (reference sequence). CDR3 in DNA: TGTGCCAGTAGTATCGGGGCAGGGGGTTCCTACGAGCAGTACTTC. It translates to CASSIGAGGSYEQYF.

A few counts support this clone. The CDR3 coding sequence is TGTGCCTGGAGTGTACCAGGATTCAGAGGCAATCAGCCCCAGCATTTT. Amino acids: CAWSVPGFRGNQPQHF. The chain couples TRBV30 to TRBJ1-5; no reliable D call. The CDR3 has 16 residues. V gave up 0 bases and J gave up 2 bases, with 14 bases separating them. Germline CDR1 and CDR2: GTSNPN and SVGIG (reference sequence).

The V call is TRBV7-6, the J call TRBJ2-1, with 12 positions matching TRBD2. The CDR3 has 15 amino acids. From germline, CDR1 is SGHVS and CDR2 FNYEAQ. Trimming at V came to 4 bases and at J to 7 bases, leaving 5 bases not matched to a gene. The CDR3 DNA follows: TGTGCCAGCAGCTCGACTAGCGGGAGAGGAAATGAGCAGTTCTTC. This gives the protein CASSSTSGRGNEQFF.

This rearrangement joins TRBV6-5 to TRBJ1-1, with 7 positions matching TRBD1. The CDR3 extends over 15 amino acids. The trim removed 0 bases at V and 5 bases at J, leaving 6 bases unmatched. In germline, CDR1 is MNHEY, CDR2 SVGAGI. CDR3 bases: TGTGCCAGCAGTTACTCGTACAGGGGAGGAACTGAAGCTTTCTTT. This sequence encodes CASSYSYRGGTEAFF.

V usage is TRBV6-1 and J usage is TRBJ1-3; D possibly corresponds to TRBD1 (6 bases). This CDR3 has 15 amino acids. Germline-derived CDR1 and CDR2 are MNHNS and SASEGT. V was clipped by 4 bases and J by 4 bases, with 14 bases between them. The CDR3 here is CASSVQSQGGNTIYF. The CDR3 DNA sequence: TGTGCCAGCAGTGTACAGTCACAGGGCGGAAACACCATATATTTT.

The chain carries TRBV7-2 and TRBJ2-2, with a tentative D call TRBD1 (6 bases). The V gene lost 5 bases and the J gene lost 1 base, with 14 bases spanning the gap. CDR1 and CDR2 (germline): SGHTA, FQGNSA. The CDR3 runs 16 residues. DNA for the CDR3: TGTGCCAGCAGCCCCGACAGGCCGGGGAACACCGGGGAGCTGTTTTTT. Translation: CASSPDRPGNTGELFF.

The chain joins TRBV12-5 to TRBJ1-2; D is uncertain. CDR1 and CDR2 from the germline V gene are LGHNT and FRNRAP. The CDR3 contains 14 residues. V lost 7 bases and J lost 3, with 15 bases in between. CDR3 protein: CASAPIGRDYGYTF. CDR3 DNA: TGTGCTAGTGCTCCTATAGGGAGGGACTATGGCTACACCTTC.

V and J are TRBV19 and TRBJ1-2, with a possible D match to TRBD1 (6 bases). Germline CDR1 and CDR2: LNHDA and SQIVND (reference sequence). Trimming pared 5 bases from V and 7 bases from J, leaving 20 bases between. CDR3 size: 15 residues. The CDR3 loop reads CASSFKQGIGAGYTF. The CDR3 nucleotides read TGTGCCAGTAGTTTTAAACAGGGAATTGGGGCTGGCTACACCTTC.

The V call is TRBV5-1, the J call TRBJ1-1; D unresolved. The CDR3 has 13 residues. Trimming left V 1 base short and J 1 base short, with 5 bases between. The germline V gene has CDR1 SGHRS and CDR2 YFSETQ. The CDR3, as DNA: TGCGCCAGCAGCTTGACTGGGAACACTGAAGCTTTCTTT. Translated, it gives CASSLTGNTEAFF.

The sample holds one count of this clone. The chain combines TRBV19 with TRBJ2-7, with a possible D match to TRBD2 (6 bases). The germline V gene encodes CDR1 LNHDA and CDR2 SQIVND (reference sequence). CDR3 length: 11 residues. Trimming pared 10 bases from V and 6 bases from J, leaving 13 bases between. This CDR3 is CATQTSREQYF. DNA for the CDR3: TGTGCCACTCAGACTAGTCGCGAGCAGTACTTC.

The CDR3 bases are TGTGCCAGCAGCACCGGGACAGGGGGTGTAGAGACCCAGTACTTC. As protein: CASSTGTGGVETQYF. The chain employs TRBV5-5 and TRBJ2-5; TRBD1 agrees at 11 bases. V shed 4 bases and J 4 bases; nucleotides not matched to a gene: 6. Per germline, CDR1 SGHKS and CDR2 YYEKEE (reference sequence). The CDR3 is 15 amino acids.

The CDR3 nucleotides are TGTGCCAGTAGTATCTGGACAAATCAAGAGACCCAGTACTTC. Protein sequence: CASSIWTNQETQYF. The gene calls are TRBV19 and TRBJ2-5, with D possibly being TRBD1 (5 bases). Germline V gives CDR1 LNHDA, CDR2 SQIVND (reference sequence). The CDR3 is made up of 14 amino acids. The ends were cut back, 3 bases at V and 2 bases at J, with 10 bases in the middle.